This T cell receptor beta chain was sequenced for a study of T cell responses to AZD1222 COVID-19 vaccine. Germline V gene data show CDR1 as MNHEY and CDR2 as SVGAGI. The CDR3 has 13 amino acids. The V and J ends lost 6 bases and 10 bases, in that order; junction bases with no gene match: 11. Worth noting for this clone: Its antigen is as yet unknown.

Points from the study as a whole: Compared with day 0, the breadth and depth of the Spike-specific TCR repertoire rose significantly after two doses of AZD1222. The donor group comprised mostly white British people and more females; the analysis possibly underestimated clonal diversity.

Sequencing used immunoSEQ multiplex PCR; TCRdb keeps in-frame clones, though not all of them. This table has about 84,000 clones, 80% to 90% appearing once. The clonotype comes from an adult who received the AZD1222 COVID-19 vaccine. Sequenced material: peripheral blood, taken 28 days after the second AZD1222 dose. The genes are TRBV6-5 and TRBJ1-2; 7 positions agree with TRBD1. The CDR3 sequence is CASSSPTGAYYTF. CDR3 in DNA: TGTGCCAGCAGCTCGCCCACAGGGGCCTACTACACCTTC.